This T cell receptor beta chain was captured by sequencing in a study of regulatory T cells in long-lasting Graves disease. The TCR beta library used iRepertoire HTBI primers with Arm-PCR amplification of CDR3. A single record per CDR3 protein comes from TCRdb applying MiXCR to the multiplex PCR reads. This table holds 450,000 to 600,000 distinct CDR3 sequences, about 17% found once. Time point in this sample: newly diagnosed GD, antithyroid drugs for less than 3 months. Preparation of the TCR library used RNA extracted from PBMCs. This clonotype was detected only a few times. This CDR3 contains 16 residues. V lost 3 bases and J lost 0, with 16 bases in between. The germline gives CDR1 GTSNPN, CDR2 SVGIG (reference sequence). These records were also assigned to another study, of T cells in Graves' hyperthyroidism and ophthalmopathy. That study reports: It was uncontrolled infection, other autoimmune disease, pregnancy or lactation that excluded patients.

This rearrangement joins TRBV30 to TRBJ2-3, with a tentative D call TRBD2 (6 bases). This sample comprised peripheral blood mononuclear cells (PBMCs), obtained at new diagnosis, from a patient treated with antithyroid drugs. The receptor was isolated from a man in his forties with Graves disease. CDR3 loop: CAWRSGGSRSTDTQYF. The CDR3 DNA sequence: TGTGCCTGGAGAAGTGGAGGGTCACGGAGCACAGATACGCAGTATTTT.